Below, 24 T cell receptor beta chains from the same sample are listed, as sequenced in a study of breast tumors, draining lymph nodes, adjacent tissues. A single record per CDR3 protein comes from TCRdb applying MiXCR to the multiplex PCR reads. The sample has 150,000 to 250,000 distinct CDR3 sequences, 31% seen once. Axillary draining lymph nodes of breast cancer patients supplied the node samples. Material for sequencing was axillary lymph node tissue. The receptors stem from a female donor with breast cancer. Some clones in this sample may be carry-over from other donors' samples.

CDR3 amino acids: CASTHGGRVSPLHF. The CDR3 DNA reads as TGTGCCAGCACTCACGGGGGCCGGGTTTCACCCCTCCACTTT. The V gene is TRBV7-8, the J gene TRBJ1-6; tentative D call: TRBD1 (6 bases). The V and J ends lost 7 bases and 9 bases respectively, with 16 bases between them. This CDR3 is 14 amino acids long. From germline, CDR1 is SGHVS and CDR2 FQNEAQ.

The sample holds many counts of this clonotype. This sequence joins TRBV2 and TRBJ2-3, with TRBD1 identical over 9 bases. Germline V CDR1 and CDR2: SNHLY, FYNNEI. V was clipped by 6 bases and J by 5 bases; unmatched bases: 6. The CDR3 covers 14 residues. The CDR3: CASRRTGVGDTQYF. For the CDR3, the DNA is TGTGCCAGCAGGAGGACAGGGGTAGGAGATACGCAGTATTTT.

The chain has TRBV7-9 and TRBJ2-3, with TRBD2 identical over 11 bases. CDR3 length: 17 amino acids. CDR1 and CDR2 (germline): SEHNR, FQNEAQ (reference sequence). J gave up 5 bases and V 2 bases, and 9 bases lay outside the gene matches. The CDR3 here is CASSLPRLAGGGDTQYF. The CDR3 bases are TGTGCCAGCAGCTTACCCCGTCTAGCGGGAGGCGGAGATACGCAGTATTTT.

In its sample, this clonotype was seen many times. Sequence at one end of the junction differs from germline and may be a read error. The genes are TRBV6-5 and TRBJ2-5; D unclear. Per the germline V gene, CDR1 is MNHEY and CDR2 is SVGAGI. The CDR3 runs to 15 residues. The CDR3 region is CASSHSSHGFGTQYF. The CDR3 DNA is TGTGCCAGCAGTCACTCGAGTCACGGTTTTGGGACCCAGTACTTC.

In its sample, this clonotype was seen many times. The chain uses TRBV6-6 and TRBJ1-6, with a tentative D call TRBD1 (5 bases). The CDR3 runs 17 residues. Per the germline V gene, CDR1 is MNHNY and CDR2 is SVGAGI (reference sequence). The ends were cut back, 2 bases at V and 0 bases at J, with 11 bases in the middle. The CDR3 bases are TGTGCCAGCAGTTACGGGCAGGGTTTCTCCTATAATTCACCCCTCCACTTT. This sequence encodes CASSYGQGFSYNSPLHF.

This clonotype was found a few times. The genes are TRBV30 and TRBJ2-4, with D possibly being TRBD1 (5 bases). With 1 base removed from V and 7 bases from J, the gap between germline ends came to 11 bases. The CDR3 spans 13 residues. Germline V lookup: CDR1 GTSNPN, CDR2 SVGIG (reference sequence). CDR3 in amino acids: CAWSAGRENIQYF. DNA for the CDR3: TGTGCCTGGAGTGCAGGGCGAGAGAACATTCAGTACTTC.

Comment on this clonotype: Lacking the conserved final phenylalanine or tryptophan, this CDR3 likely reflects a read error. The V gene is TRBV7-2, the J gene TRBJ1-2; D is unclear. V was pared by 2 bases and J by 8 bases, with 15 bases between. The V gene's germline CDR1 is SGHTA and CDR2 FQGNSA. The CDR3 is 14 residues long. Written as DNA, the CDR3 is TGTGCCAGCAGCTTAAGGGCAGGCCTGCGAGGCTACACCCAC. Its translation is CASSLRAGLRGYTH.

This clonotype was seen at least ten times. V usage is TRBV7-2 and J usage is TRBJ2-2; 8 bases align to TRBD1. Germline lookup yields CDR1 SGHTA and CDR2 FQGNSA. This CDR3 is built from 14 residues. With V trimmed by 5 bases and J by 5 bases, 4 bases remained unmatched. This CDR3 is CASSAQGATGELFF. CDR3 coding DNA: TGTGCCAGCAGCGCGCAGGGGGCGACCGGGGAGCTGTTTTTT.

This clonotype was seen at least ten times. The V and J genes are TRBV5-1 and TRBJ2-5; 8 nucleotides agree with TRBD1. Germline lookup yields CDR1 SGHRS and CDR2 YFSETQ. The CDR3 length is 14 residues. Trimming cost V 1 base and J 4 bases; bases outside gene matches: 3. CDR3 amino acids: CASSLTGGLETQYF. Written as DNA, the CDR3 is TGCGCCAGCAGCTTGACAGGGGGGTTAGAGACCCAGTACTTC.

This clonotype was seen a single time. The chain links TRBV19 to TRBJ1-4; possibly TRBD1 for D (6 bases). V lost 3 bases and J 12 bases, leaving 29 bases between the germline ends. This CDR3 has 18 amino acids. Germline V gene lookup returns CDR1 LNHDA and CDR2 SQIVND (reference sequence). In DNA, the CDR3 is TGTGCCAGTAGTATCTGGACCACATCTACCGGGACAATATTAGAACTGTTTTTT. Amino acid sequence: CASSIWTTSTGTILELFF.

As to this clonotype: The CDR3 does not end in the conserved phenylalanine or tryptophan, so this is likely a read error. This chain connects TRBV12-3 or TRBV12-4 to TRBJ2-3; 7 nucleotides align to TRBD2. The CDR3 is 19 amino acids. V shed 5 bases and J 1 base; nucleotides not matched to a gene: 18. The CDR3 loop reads CASSPPPGTTNDGTDTQYL. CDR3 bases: TGTGCCAGCAGTCCCCCCCCAGGGACTACCAATGATGGCACAGATACGCAGTATCTT.

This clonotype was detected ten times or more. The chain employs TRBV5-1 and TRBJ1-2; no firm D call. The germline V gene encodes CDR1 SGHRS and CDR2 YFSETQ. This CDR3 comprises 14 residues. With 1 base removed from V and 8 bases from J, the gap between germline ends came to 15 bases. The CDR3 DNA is TGCGCCAGCAGCTTGCAGGCCGGGAGCGGGGGCTACACCTTC. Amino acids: CASSLQAGSGGYTF.

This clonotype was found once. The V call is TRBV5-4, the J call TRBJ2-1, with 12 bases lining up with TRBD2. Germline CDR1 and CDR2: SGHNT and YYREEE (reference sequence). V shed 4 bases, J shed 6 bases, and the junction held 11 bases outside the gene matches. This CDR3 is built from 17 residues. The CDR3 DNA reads TGTGCCAGCAGCCTGGCCCCTAGCGGGAGGGGGGGCAATGAGCAGTTCTTC. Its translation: CASSLAPSGRGGNEQFF. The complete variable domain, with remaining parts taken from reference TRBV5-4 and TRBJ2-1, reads ETGVTQSPTHLIKTRGQQVTLRCSSQSGHNTVSWYQQALGQGPQFIFQYYREEENGRGNFPPRFSGLQFPNYSSELNVNALELDDSALYLCASSLAPSGRGGNEQFFGPGTRLTVL.

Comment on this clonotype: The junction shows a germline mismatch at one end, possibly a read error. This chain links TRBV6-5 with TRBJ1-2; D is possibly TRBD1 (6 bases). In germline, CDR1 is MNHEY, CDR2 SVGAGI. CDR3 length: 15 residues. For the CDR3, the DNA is TGTGCCAGCAAACCGGGAGGGCAGGGGAACTATGGCTGCACCTTC. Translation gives CASKPGGQGNYGCTF.

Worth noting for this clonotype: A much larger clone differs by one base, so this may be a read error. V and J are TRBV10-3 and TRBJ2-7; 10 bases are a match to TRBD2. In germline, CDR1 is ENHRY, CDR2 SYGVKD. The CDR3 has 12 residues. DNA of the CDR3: TGTGCCACCCGGACTAGCGGCTACGAGCAGTGCTTC. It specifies CATRTSGYEQCF.

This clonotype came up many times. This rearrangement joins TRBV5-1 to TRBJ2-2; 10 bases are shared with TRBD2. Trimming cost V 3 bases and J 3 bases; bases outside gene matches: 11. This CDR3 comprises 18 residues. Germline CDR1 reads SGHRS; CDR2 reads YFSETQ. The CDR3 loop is CASSSRLAGSLDTGELFF. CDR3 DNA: TGCGCCAGCAGCTCAAGACTAGCGGGTTCCCTCGACACCGGGGAGCTGTTTTTT.

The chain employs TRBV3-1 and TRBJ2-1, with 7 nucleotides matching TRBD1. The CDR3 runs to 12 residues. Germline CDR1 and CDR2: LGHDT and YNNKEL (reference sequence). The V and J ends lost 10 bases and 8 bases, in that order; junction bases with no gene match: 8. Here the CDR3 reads CANRGMGDEQFF. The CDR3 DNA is TGTGCCAACAGGGGAATGGGCGATGAGCAGTTCTTC.

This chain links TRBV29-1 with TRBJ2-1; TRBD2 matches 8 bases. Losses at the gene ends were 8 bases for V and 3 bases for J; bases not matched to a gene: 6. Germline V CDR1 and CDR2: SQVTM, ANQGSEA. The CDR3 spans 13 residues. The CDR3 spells CSSLSGGYNEQFF. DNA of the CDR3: TGCAGCAGCTTAAGCGGGGGCTACAATGAGCAGTTCTTC.

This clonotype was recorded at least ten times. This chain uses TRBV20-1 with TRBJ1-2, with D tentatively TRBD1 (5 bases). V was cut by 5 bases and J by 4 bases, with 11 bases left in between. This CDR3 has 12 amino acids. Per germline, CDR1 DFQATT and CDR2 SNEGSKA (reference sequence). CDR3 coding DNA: TGCAGTGCTGAAGGGGTCGGCTATGGCTACACCTTC. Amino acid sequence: CSAEGVGYGYTF.

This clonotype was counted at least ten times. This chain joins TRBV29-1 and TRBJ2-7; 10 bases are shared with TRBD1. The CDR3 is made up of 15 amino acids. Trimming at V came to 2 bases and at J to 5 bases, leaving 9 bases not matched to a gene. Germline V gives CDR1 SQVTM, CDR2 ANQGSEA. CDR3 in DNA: TGCAGCGTTGAAAGGCGGGACAGGGGCTTCGACGAGCAGTACTTC. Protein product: CSVERRDRGFDEQYF.

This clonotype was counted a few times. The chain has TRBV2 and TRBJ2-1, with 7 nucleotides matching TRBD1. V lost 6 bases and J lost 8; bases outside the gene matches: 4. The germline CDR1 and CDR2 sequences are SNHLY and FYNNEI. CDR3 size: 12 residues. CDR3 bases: TGTGCCAGCAGCACAGGGGAAGATGAGCAGTTCTTC. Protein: CASSTGEDEQFF.

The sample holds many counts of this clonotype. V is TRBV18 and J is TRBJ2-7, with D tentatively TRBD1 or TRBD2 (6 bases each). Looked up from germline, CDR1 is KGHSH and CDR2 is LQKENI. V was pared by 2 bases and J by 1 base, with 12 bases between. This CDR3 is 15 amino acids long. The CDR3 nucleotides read TGTGCCAGCTCACCAGGAGGGCAGGGGTCCTACGAGCAGTACTTC. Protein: CASSPGGQGSYEQYF.

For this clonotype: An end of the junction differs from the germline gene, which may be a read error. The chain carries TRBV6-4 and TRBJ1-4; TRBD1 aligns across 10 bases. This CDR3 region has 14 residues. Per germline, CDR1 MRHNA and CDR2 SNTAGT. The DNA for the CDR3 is TGTGCCAGCAGAGCCGGGACAGGGGATGAAAAGCTGTTTTTT. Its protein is CASRAGTGDEKLFF.

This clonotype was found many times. Here the CDR3 DNA reads TGTGCCAGCAGTGAACGGACAGCATACTCCTACGAGCAGTACTTC. Translating gives CASSERTAYSYEQYF. The V gene is TRBV2, the J gene TRBJ2-7, with D possibly TRBD1 on 6 matching bases. This CDR3 has 15 amino acids. Germline CDR1 reads SNHLY; CDR2 reads FYNNEI. Trimming pared 2 bases from V and 0 bases from J, leaving 11 bases between.